This T cell receptor (beta chain) was sequenced for a study of T-cell reconstitution after alpha-beta-depleted transplantation in children (dated by TCRdb to 2016 to 2017). With regard to the full study: T-cell immune reconstitution after TCRalphabeta/CD19-depleted allogeneic hematopoietic cell transplantation in children was quantitatively tracked in the study by means of TCR repertoire profiling.

This clonotype was picked up a small number of times. Its target antigen remains unknown. One base away there is no much larger clone; base qualities are not given. From its cysteine to its phenylalanine, the CDR3 spans 13 amino acids. Kept here is only the CDR3 DNA, which spans 39 bases and is read in frame from base 1. CDR1 and CDR2, looked up from the germline V gene, are SGHVS and FNYEAQ. Unmatched junction bases come to 6, with V trimmed by 5 bases and J by 9 bases. Receptors were amplified or captured by PCR. The run used an Illumina HiSeq 2500. Molecular barcoding was employed in the preparation of TCR libraries, with unique molecular identifiers being used to normalize TCRbeta repertoire quantification. The public reads were reanalyzed by TCRdb: fastp trimming at Q25, MiXCR alignment, in-frame beta chains only. Every distinct CDR3 protein forms one entry, paired with its most common genes and DNA. The sample has approximately 800,000 distinct CDR3 sequences on record, 15% to 20% of them singletons. The ten top clones hold roughly 5% of the sample.

The treatment or condition label, as the study defines it: allogeneic hematopoietic cell transplantation with graft depleted of TCRalphabeta T cells and CD19 B cells. The transplant recipients were children given TCRalphabeta/CD19-depleted allogeneic hematopoietic cell grafts. Findings and caveats that apply to the study as a whole: In some patients, the high TCRbeta diversity seen at day 60 was put down to recipient T cells and intrathymic progenitors that had survived conditioning. About two months after transplant, the apparently early recovery of alphabetaT-cell counts reportedly depended on just several hundred clones that had expanded rapidly and came from non-depleted graft cells. Hyperexpanded clone frequencies declined over subsequent months; after one year, T-cell counts and TCRbeta diversity were mostly attributed to newly produced T cells.

The origin of this receptor is a male patient aged 10 to 17 who had a stem cell transplant for acute lymphoblastic leukemia, so the T cells may come from the graft donor. The sequences come from PBMCs, mostly from graft donor cells, collected 360 days after TCRalphabeta/CD19-depleted stem cell transplant. The chain links TRBV7-6 with TRBJ1-5, with 8 middle bases fitting TRBD1. The CDR3: CASSPGQGGPQHF. The sequence in DNA is TGTGCCAGCAGCCCAGGACAGGGTGGGCCCCAGCATTTT.